Given below is one T cell receptor (beta chain) in context. This sample stems from a study of T cells expressing NK-cell markers. TCRdb reanalyzed the 5' RACE reads, giving one entry per CDR3 protein sequence and no DNA. Here the sample table reports about 370,000 distinct CDR3 sequences. The CDR3 sequence is 14 residues long. Per the germline V gene, CDR1 is LGHDT and CDR2 is YNNKEL (reference sequence). Sequenced sample: blood T cells: a sorted CD56 or NKG2C T cell subset, CD4+ or CD8+ T cells, or bulk PBMC T cells (not recorded which). The sequence was collected from a woman between 45 and 60 years old in good health. The chain joins TRBV3-1 to TRBJ2-3. CDR3 loop: CASSQDPRTGTQYF.